Following are 9 T cell receptor beta chains from one sample sequenced in a study. TCRdb passed the 5' RACE reads through MiXCR, listing each CDR3 protein once. The table lists about 61,000 distinct CDR3 sequences, approximately 31% of them singletons. The specimen was tumor-infiltrating naive CD4+ T cells sorted from the breast tumor. The subset is: naive CD4+ T cells, CD4+CD45RA+CD25-. These receptors all stem from a female donor with breast cancer.

In regard to this clonotype: A junction boundary mismatches the germline segment, possibly from a read error. The V and J genes are TRBV3-1 and TRBJ1-1; tentatively, D is TRBD1 (5 bases). Germline CDR1 is LGHDT and CDR2 is YNNKEL (reference sequence). There are 16 residues in the CDR3. The CDR3 loop is CASGQNSGLVNTEAFF. CDR3 coding DNA: TGTGCCAGCGGCCAAAATTCAGGGTTGGTGAACACTGAAGCTTTCTTT.

This clonotype was observed at least ten times. The chain links TRBV20-1 to TRBJ2-5, with 7 nucleotides matching TRBD2. V trimming: 0 bases; J trimming: 2 bases; junction bases outside the gene matches: 9. CDR1 is DFQATT, CDR2 SNEGSKA, per germline (reference sequence). CDR3 length: 16 amino acids. DNA for the CDR3: TGCAGTGCTAGAGATCTGCTGGCTAGCGGTCAAGAGACCCAGTACTTC. This sequence encodes CSARDLLASGQETQYF.

This clonotype appeared a few times. Possible read error: a much larger clone is one base away. This chain uses TRBV7-6 with TRBJ2-7; D uncertain. CDR1 is SGHVS, CDR2 FNYEAQ, per germline. V lost 0 bases and J lost 2, with 5 bases in between. The CDR3 covers 13 residues. CDR3 in DNA: TGTGCCAGCAGCTTAGCGGCTCCCTACGAGCAGTACTTC. This encodes CASSLAAPYEQYF.

The chain is built from TRBV5-1 and TRBJ2-2, with 8 bases identical to TRBD2. The germline V gene has CDR1 SGHRS and CDR2 YFSETQ. After removal of 4 bases from V and 2 bases from J, the junction contained 10 bases not matched to a gene. There are 17 residues in the CDR3. DNA of the CDR3: TGCGCCAGCAGCCTAGGAAATAGCGGGATCAACACCGGGGAGCTGTTTTTT. Amino acids: CASSLGNSGINTGELFF.

This clonotype was found a few times. This rearrangement joins TRBV28 to TRBJ1-5, with a tentative D call TRBD1 (5 bases). The CDR3 is 15 amino acids. CDR1 is MDHEN, CDR2 SYDVKM, per germline. The V and J ends lost 8 bases and 2 bases respectively, with 16 bases between them. CDR3 loop: CASGTGWRGNQPQHF. The DNA of the CDR3 is TGTGCCAGCGGGACGGGGTGGCGTGGCAATCAGCCCCAGCATTTT.

This clonotype has a count of ten or more. The V and J genes are TRBV5-1 and TRBJ1-5, with a weak D call TRBD1 (5 bases). V shed 5 bases and J shed 3 bases, with 9 bases lying between them. This CDR3 comprises 13 residues. From germline, CDR1 is SGHRS and CDR2 YFSETQ. The CDR3 sequence is CASRQAINQPQHF. The CDR3 nucleotides read TGCGCCAGCAGACAGGCTATCAATCAGCCCCAGCATTTT.

The CDR3 bases are TGTGCCAGCAGCTTAGCATCCGGACATAGCTATGGCTACACCTTC. Translation: CASSLASGHSYGYTF. The V gene is TRBV7-2, the J gene TRBJ1-2, with a tentative D call TRBD1 (5 bases). The V end lost 0 bases, the J end lost 4 bases, and 12 bases lay between the germline ends. Looked up from germline, CDR1 is SGHTA and CDR2 is FQGNSA. The CDR3 is 15 residues long.

This clonotype appeared a few times. Relative to the germline gene, one junction end is altered; a read error may explain this. The V call is TRBV20-1, the J call TRBJ1-1, with D possibly TRBD1 on 5 matching bases. Germline CDR1 is DFQATT and CDR2 is SNEGSKA (reference sequence). The CDR3 is 16 residues long. For the CDR3, the DNA is TGCAGTGCTAGAGAACGGAGGGGTCTCTCTGGCACTGAAGCTTCCTTT. This codes for CSARERRGLSGTEASF.

The chain carries TRBV7-2 and TRBJ1-2, with D maybe TRBD1 (6 bases). Trimming pared 8 bases from V and 7 bases from J, leaving 14 bases between. The CDR3 totals 12 residues. Per germline, CDR1 SGHTA and CDR2 FQGNSA. Here the CDR3 reads CASGRFRGGYTF. For the CDR3, the DNA is TGTGCCAGCGGTCGTTTCAGGGGTGGCTACACCTTC.